One sample yielded the 4 T cell receptor beta chains listed below, sequenced in a study of STAT5B mutations in CD4+ large granular lymphocyte leukemia (dated by TCRdb to between 2021 and 2024). Preparation of the library involved the immunoSEQ multiplex PCR assay. TCRdb retrieved this table from immuneACCESS and kept in-frame rearrangements only. Not all clones are present; in checked studies, unresolved V genes account for under half, and no reason is known for the remainder. The sample includes over 35,000 clones, with roughly 80% observed a single time. 0.35% of the sample is held by the ten biggest clonotypes. The sequenced sample was CD4+ T cells from blood buffy coats. The receptors derive from a human donor in good health.

The V and J genes are TRBV10-3 and TRBJ2-5, with 11 bases that match TRBD2. With 11 bases clipped from V and 1 base from J, the junction kept 12 bases outside the gene matches. CDR1 is ENHRY, CDR2 SYGVKD, per germline. The CDR3 covers 16 residues. CDR3 sequence: CAVGSSSGGPQETQYF. Written as DNA, the CDR3 is TGTGCCGTTGGATCCTCTAGCGGGGGGCCCCAAGAGACCCAGTACTTC.

The chain links TRBV11-2 to TRBJ2-7, with 9 bases lining up with TRBD1. The CDR3 length is 15 residues. The V gene end was trimmed by 4 bases and the J gene end by 3 bases; junction bases not matched to a gene: 7. CDR1 SGHAT and CDR2 FQNNGV come from the germline V gene. CDR3 residues: CASSSTRTGDYEQYF. The CDR3 bases are TGTGCCAGCAGCTCTACAAGGACAGGGGACTACGAGCAGTACTTC.

This clone was observed once. The gene calls are TRBV19 and TRBJ2-5, with D perhaps matching TRBD1 (5 bases). Trimming removed 3 bases at V and 2 bases at J, with 19 bases between. CDR1 is LNHDA, CDR2 SQIVND, per germline (reference sequence). The CDR3 extends over 17 amino acids. The DNA of the CDR3 is TGTGCCAGTAGTATCCACAGGTCGTCGTATGGGCAAGAGACCCAGTACTTC. As protein: CASSIHRSSYGQETQYF.

The J gene is TRBJ2-2, the V gene TRBV19; 8 bases align to TRBD1. CDR3 length: 15 amino acids. Germline V gene lookup returns CDR1 LNHDA and CDR2 SQIVND (reference sequence). Unmatched junction bases numbered 6, after V lost 5 bases and J lost 4 bases. The CDR3 protein is CASSSQGAGTGELFF. The DNA for the CDR3 is TGTGCCAGTAGTTCGCAGGGGGCCGGCACCGGGGAGCTGTTTTTT. Complete variable domain (other parts from reference TRBV19 and TRBJ2-2): DGGITQSPKYLFRKEGQNVTLSCEQNLNHDAMYWYRQDPGQGLRLIYYSQIVNDFQKGDIAEGYSVSREKKESFPLTVTSAQKNPTAFYLCASSSQGAGTGELFFGEGSRLTVL.